The source of this TCR beta chain is a study of cytomegalovirus exposure and HLA in healthy donors. Whole-study results and caveats: TCR beta V- and J-gene trimming was later associated with a missense DCLRE1C variant. A later analysis linked 15,000 to 20,000 TCR beta sequences to HLA alleles at 0.05 false discovery rate.

Primers: 60 Vbeta forward and 13 Jbeta reverse. Here immunoSEQ multiplex PCR was the method, and the copy in TCRdb shows in-frame clones only, minus some. The sample holds some 150,000 clones, 75% to 85% seen once. From germline, CDR1 is LNHNV and CDR2 YYDKDF (reference sequence). V was trimmed by 1 base and J by 1 base, leaving 8 bases between them. CDR3 length equals 15 residues. To note about this clone: The antigen is unknown.

Donors likely had unrecorded immune exposures despite being nominally healthy when sampled. Source material: PBMCs. The chain has TRBV15 and TRBJ1-5; maybe TRBD1 (6 bases). This TCR derives from a woman in her forties in good health and CMV-seronegative. The CDR3 bases are TGTGCCACCAGCAGAGGAACAGGGAGCAATCAGCCCCAGCATTTT. Translating gives CATSRGTGSNQPQHF.